These 30 T cell receptor beta chains came from one sample sequenced in a study of regulatory T cells in long-lasting Graves disease (dated by TCRdb to the early 2020s). The library was made by multiplex PCR. Instrument on record: Illumina HiSeq 4000. To build TCR beta libraries, CDR3 regions were amplified by Arm-PCR using iRepertoire HTBI primers. Using fastp trimming at Q25 and MiXCR clonotype assembly, TCRdb reanalyzed the public sequencing data and kept in-frame beta chains. Duplicate CDR3 protein sequences are folded into a single record with the most common DNA and genes. This sample holds 400,000 to 500,000 distinct CDR3 sequences; around a fifth were observed only once. The top ten clones comprise around 13% of the sample. This specimen's time point label, interpreted: persistent/refractory GD, antithyroid drugs over 5 years with positive TRAb. For both TCR sequencing and RNA sequencing, RNA was extracted from PBMCs in TRIzol.

Sequences were derived from peripheral blood mononuclear cells (PBMCs), sampled when the disease was refractory, from a patient treated with antithyroid drugs. The receptors were sampled from a female donor with Graves disease.

The chain carries TRBV30 and TRBJ2-7; unclear D gene. The CDR3 totals 14 residues. Trimming shortened V by 3 bases and J by 0 bases, and 12 bases separated the two germline ends. The germline V gene has CDR1 GTSNPN and CDR2 SVGIG (reference sequence). CDR3 residues: CAWRETGRSYEQYF. The CDR3 nucleotides read TGTGCCTGGAGGGAGACTGGCCGCTCCTACGAGCAGTACTTC.

This clonotype was counted many times. V usage is TRBV28 and J usage is TRBJ2-2; D gene ambiguous. Trimming stripped 6 bases from V and 5 bases from J, with 10 bases between. The CDR3 is made up of 13 amino acids. The V gene's germline CDR1 is MDHEN and CDR2 SYDVKM. The CDR3 protein is CASRAHGTGELFF. Here the CDR3 DNA reads TGTGCCAGCAGAGCCCATGGAACCGGGGAGCTGTTTTTT.

CDR3: CATSDSGTRGETQYF. The CDR3 DNA follows: TGTGCCACCAGTGACTCCGGGACTCGAGGGGAGACCCAGTACTTC. The chain combines TRBV24-1 with TRBJ2-5, with a weak D call TRBD2 (6 bases). Germline V gene data show CDR1 as KGHDR and CDR2 as SFDVKD. The CDR3 is 15 amino acids. V was cut by 4 bases and J by 5 bases, with 16 bases left in between.

This clonotype was detected a few times. This chain joins TRBV30 and TRBJ2-5; no clear D gene. V lost 4 bases and J 5 bases, leaving 11 bases between the germline ends. CDR1 and CDR2 (germline): GTSNPN, SVGIG (reference sequence). The CDR3 loop spans 12 amino acids. The CDR3 region is CAWKRDGETQYF. The DNA of the CDR3 is TGTGCCTGGAAAAGGGATGGGGAGACCCAGTACTTC. The full variable domain, with the rest looked up from reference TRBV30 and TRBJ2-5, is SQTIHQWPATLVQPVGSPLSLECTVEGTSNPNLYWYRQAAGRGLQLLFYSVGIGQISSEVPQNLSASRPQDRQFILSSKKLLLSDSGFYLCAWKRDGETQYFGPGTRLLVL.

This clonotype was found once. V and J are TRBV11-2 and TRBJ2-5; D may be TRBD2 (5 bases). Per the germline V gene, CDR1 is SGHAT and CDR2 is FQNNGV. The CDR3 is made up of 13 amino acids. Between the trimmed V and J ends, which lost 6 bases and 2 bases, there was a span of 10 bases. The CDR3, as DNA: TGTGCCAGCAGGGACTGGATACAAGAGACCCAGTACTTC. Its protein is CASRDWIQETQYF.

This clonotype was seen at least ten times. The chain uses TRBV7-9 and TRBJ2-7, with TRBD1 identical over 8 bases. Germline V gives CDR1 SEHNR, CDR2 FQNEAQ (reference sequence). V shed 5 bases, J shed 3 bases, and the junction held 9 bases outside the gene matches. The CDR3 sequence is 15 residues long. CDR3 protein: CASSAVWGQDYEQYF. CDR3 nucleotides: TGTGCCAGCAGCGCCGTGTGGGGACAGGACTACGAGCAGTACTTC.

This clonotype was found many times. The rearrangement uses TRBV28 and TRBJ1-2; tentative D call: TRBD1 (5 bases). Germline V gene data show CDR1 as MDHEN and CDR2 as SYDVKM. This CDR3 comprises 15 residues. V lost 1 base, J lost 8 bases, and 17 bases lay in between. The CDR3 sequence: CASSLSDSLVGGYTF. The CDR3 DNA is TGTGCCAGCAGTTTATCTGACAGTCTTGTGGGGGGCTACACCTTC.

The V gene is TRBV15, the J gene TRBJ1-1, with 7 bases identical to TRBD1. The CDR3 runs to 13 residues. Germline lookup yields CDR1 LNHNV and CDR2 YYDKDF (reference sequence). V lost 2 bases and J lost 3; bases outside the gene matches: 0. The CDR3 loop is CATSRQGDTEAFF. The CDR3 coding sequence is TGTGCCACCAGCAGACAGGGGGACACTGAAGCTTTCTTT.

The V and J genes are TRBV2 and TRBJ2-3; tentatively, D is TRBD2 (5 bases). Germline V gene data show CDR1 as SNHLY and CDR2 as FYNNEI. With 4 bases removed from V and 1 base from J, the gap between germline ends came to 12 bases. The CDR3 spans 15 residues. CDR3 sequence (DNA): TGTGCCAGCAGTGGAGAGGGTGTCGGCACAGATACGCAGTATTTT. Residues: CASSGEGVGTDTQYF.

This chain joins TRBV20-1 and TRBJ1-1, with D perhaps TRBD1 (6 bases). The CDR3 totals 15 residues. In germline, CDR1 is DFQATT, CDR2 SNEGSKA (reference sequence). V was clipped by 5 bases and J by 3 bases, with 19 bases between them. DNA of the CDR3: TGCAGTGCTCCCGTAAACAGGGAAGGTCACACTGAAGCTTTCTTT. Its protein is CSAPVNREGHTEAFF.

The chain is built from TRBV19 and TRBJ2-7; TRBD2 agrees at 7 bases. The CDR3 loop spans 15 amino acids. Germline CDR1 is LNHDA and CDR2 is SQIVND (reference sequence). Germline trimming cut 6 bases from V and 2 bases from J; bases unmatched to any gene: 10. This chain's CDR3 is CASSSGLDFTYEQYF. In DNA form, the CDR3 reads TGTGCCAGTAGCAGCGGACTAGATTTTACCTACGAGCAGTACTTC. Using reference TRBV19 and TRBJ2-7 for the parts outside the CDR3, the full variable domain is DGGITQSPKYLFRKEGQNVTLSCEQNLNHDAMYWYRQDPGQGLRLIYYSQIVNDFQKGDIAEGYSVSREKKESFPLTVTSAQKNPTAFYLCASSSGLDFTYEQYFGPGTRLTVT.

Ten or more counts support this clonotype. The chain carries TRBV12-3 or TRBV12-4 and TRBJ1-2; D ambiguous. CDR3 length: 12 amino acids. The V end was cut by 2 bases, the J end by 8 bases, with 9 bases between. CDR3 loop: CASSLSPLGYTF. The CDR3 DNA follows: TGTGCCAGCAGTTTATCGCCCTTGGGCTACACCTTC.

The chain is built from TRBV5-1 and TRBJ1-2, with a weak D call TRBD1 (5 bases). Germline V gives CDR1 SGHRS, CDR2 YFSETQ. Deletions cut 2 bases from V and 10 bases from J, with 18 bases between. The CDR3 length is 14 residues. The CDR3 reads CASSFGGGEDDYTF. The DNA for the CDR3 is TGCGCCAGCAGCTTCGGAGGAGGGGAGGATGACTACACCTTC. The complete variable domain, with remaining parts taken from reference TRBV5-1 and TRBJ1-2, reads KAGVTQTPRYLIKTRGQQVTLSCSPISGHRSVSWYQQTPGQGLQFLFEYFSETQRNKGNFPGRFSGRQFSNSRSEMNVSTLELGDSALYLCASSFGGGEDDYTFGSGTRLTVV.

The rearrangement links TRBV19 to TRBJ1-4, with unresolved D. The CDR3 is 13 residues long. The germline gives CDR1 LNHDA, CDR2 SQIVND (reference sequence). Trimming removed 7 bases from V and 8 bases from J, with 14 bases in between. The CDR3 nucleotides are TGTGCCAGTAACGGCGGACGAAGGGAAAAACTGTTTTTT. It encodes CASNGGRREKLFF.

This clonotype has a count of ten or more. The chain carries TRBV28 and TRBJ1-4; 7 bases are a match to TRBD1. The CDR3 length is 14 residues. The V gene end was trimmed by 2 bases and the J gene end by 8 bases; junction bases not matched to a gene: 5. Germline loops: CDR1 MDHEN, CDR2 SYDVKM. Written as DNA, the CDR3 is TGTGCCAGCAGTTTAGACAGGGAGGACGAAAAACTGTTTTTT. It yields the protein CASSLDREDEKLFF.

A few counts support this clonotype. V is TRBV12-3 or TRBV12-4 and J is TRBJ2-2; 7 bases align to TRBD2. The junction had 9 bases not matched to a gene; V was cut back by 8 bases and J by 6 bases. CDR3 length: 14 amino acids. The CDR3 here is CASLWAGVPGELFF. For the CDR3, the DNA is TGTGCCAGCCTATGGGCGGGGGTCCCCGGGGAGCTGTTTTTT.

This clonotype was observed at least ten times. The chain joins TRBV27 to TRBJ1-1; no clear D gene. The CDR3 runs to 14 residues. The germline CDR1 and CDR2 sequences are MNHEY and SMNVEV (reference sequence). With 2 bases removed from V and 1 base from J, the gap between germline ends came to 8 bases. CDR3 in DNA: TGTGCCAGCAGTTTACAGCCAGGGAACACTGAAGCTTTCTTT. It specifies CASSLQPGNTEAFF.

The chain recombines TRBV10-3 with TRBJ2-5; 13 positions agree with TRBD2. With V trimmed by 6 bases and J by 5 bases, 9 bases remained unmatched. Germline V gene lookup returns CDR1 ENHRY and CDR2 SYGVKD. The CDR3 spans 16 residues. CDR3 bases: TGTGCCATCAGCGACTCAGGACTAGCGGGAGAGGAGACCCAGTACTTC. Translating it yields CAISDSGLAGEETQYF.

V and J are TRBV20-1 and TRBJ2-7; D ambiguous. The CDR3 runs to 14 residues. Germline V gene lookup returns CDR1 DFQATT and CDR2 SNEGSKA (reference sequence). Trimming cost V 1 base and J 2 bases, with 12 bases left between them. The CDR3 spells CSARGSTTTYEQYF. In DNA form, the CDR3 reads TGCAGTGCTAGAGGGAGTACCACCACCTACGAGCAGTACTTC.

This clonotype was counted many times. The chain carries TRBV29-1 and TRBJ2-5, with unresolved D. This CDR3 comprises 14 residues. The V end was cut by 4 bases, the J end by 7 bases, with 19 bases between. CDR1 is SQVTM, CDR2 ANQGSEA, per germline. Here the CDR3 DNA reads TGCAGCGTTGCGGTACTCGACATTTGGGGGACCCAGTACTTC. Encoded protein: CSVAVLDIWGTQYF.

The chain links TRBV6-1 to TRBJ2-4; D remains ambiguous. Germline CDR1 is MNHNS and CDR2 is SASEGT. This CDR3 has 13 residues. Trimming removed 9 bases from V and 0 bases from J, with 9 bases in between. CDR3 bases: TGTGCCAGTCTAGACATAGCCAAAAACATTCAGTACTTC. This gives the protein CASLDIAKNIQYF.

CDR3 bases: TGTGCCAGCACCAGAAGGACAACTAATGAAAAACTGTTTTTT. Its translation is CASTRRTTNEKLFF. V is TRBV12-3 or TRBV12-4 and J is TRBJ1-4; D gene uncertain. Between the trimmed V and J ends, which lost 7 bases and 0 bases, there was a span of 9 bases. The CDR3 is made up of 14 amino acids.

With respect to this clonotype: The missing conserved phenylalanine or tryptophan at the end of this CDR3 makes a read error likely. The genes are TRBV7-6 and TRBJ2-5, with 8 bases lining up with TRBD1. Germline CDR1 and CDR2: SGHVS and FNYEAQ. The CDR3 runs to 15 residues. V lost 1 base and J lost 5; bases outside the gene matches: 6. CDR3 in DNA: TGTGCCAGCAGCTTAGGATGGGACAGGAGGGAGACCCAGTACCTC. Residues: CASSLGWDRRETQYL.

This clonotype showed up many times. The J gene is TRBJ1-2, the V gene TRBV10-3; 9 bases fit TRBD1. The ends lost 2 bases at V and 4 bases at J; junction bases unmatched: 8. The germline V gene has CDR1 ENHRY and CDR2 SYGVKD. The length of the CDR3 is 16 residues. The CDR3 sequence is CAISEKGGQGSYGYTF. The CDR3 region has the DNA TGTGCCATCAGTGAGAAGGGCGGACAGGGGAGCTATGGCTACACCTTC.

The genes are TRBV5-1 and TRBJ2-7; D gene unclear. The CDR3 is made up of 13 amino acids. V lost 4 bases and J lost 0, with 8 bases in between. The germline CDR1 and CDR2 sequences are SGHRS and YFSETQ. The CDR3 sequence: CASSADDSYEQYF. Here the CDR3 DNA reads TGCGCCAGCAGCGCGGACGACTCCTACGAGCAGTACTTC.

There are many counts of this clonotype. The V call is TRBV10-3, the J call TRBJ1-2; weak D call: TRBD1 (6 bases). CDR1 is ENHRY, CDR2 SYGVKD, per germline. This CDR3 is built from 16 residues. The V gene lost 6 bases and the J gene lost 1 base, with 18 bases spanning the gap. The CDR3 DNA reads as TGTGCCATCAGAGAAGCCGGGACACCGTTTAACTATGGCTACACCTTC. It translates to CAIREAGTPFNYGYTF.

Worth noting for this clonotype: A much larger clone is a single base away; this may be a read error. In DNA form, the CDR3 reads TGTGCCAGCAGCTCCGAAGCGCCATCAGGGACCGGGGAGCTGCTTTTT. As protein: CASSSEAPSGTGELLF. This chain links TRBV7-2 with TRBJ2-2; D may be TRBD1 or TRBD2 (5 bases each). The CDR3 consists of 16 residues. The V gene's germline CDR1 is SGHTA and CDR2 FQGNSA.

This sequence joins TRBV20-1 and TRBJ1-5; TRBD1 is a possible D gene (5 bases). CDR1 and CDR2 (germline): DFQATT, SNEGSKA (reference sequence). The CDR3 consists of 13 residues. Trimming shortened V by 6 bases and J by 2 bases, and 11 bases separated the two germline ends. CDR3 region: CSAEGRGNQPQHF. CDR3 DNA sequence: TGCAGTGCCGAGGGGAGGGGCAATCAGCCCCAGCATTTT.

This chain connects TRBV3-1 to TRBJ2-5, with 9 bases identical to TRBD1. V shed 5 bases, J shed 5 bases, and the junction held 9 bases outside the gene matches. Germline assignment: CDR1 LGHDT and CDR2 YNNKEL (reference sequence). This CDR3 is 15 amino acids long. The CDR3 bases are TGTGCCAGCAGCGCGGGACAGGGCTTGCGGGAGACCCAGTACTTC. Translating gives CASSAGQGLRETQYF.

This clonotype was observed at least ten times. This chain uses TRBV7-2 with TRBJ1-2, with 8 positions matching TRBD1. J was trimmed by 5 bases and V by 1 base; bases with no gene match: 3. The CDR3 loop spans 14 amino acids. Germline V gives CDR1 SGHTA, CDR2 FQGNSA. As DNA, the CDR3 is TGTGCCAGCAGCTTAGGGACAGGGCCGTATGGCTACACCTTC. Translated, it gives CASSLGTGPYGYTF.